Following are 15 T cell receptor beta chains from one sample sequenced in a study of CD8 T cells in Susac syndrome. The RNA input was 0.5 to 1 ug, and it was reverse transcribed with random hexamers. In TCRdb, the immunoSEQ multiplex PCR reads were re-called with MiXCR into one record per CDR3 protein. The sample includes roughly 400,000 distinct CDR3 sequences, roughly 85% of them seen just once. Specimen: CD8+ T cells from PBMCs. These receptors originate from a human donor with multiple sclerosis.

The CDR3 loop is CASSELGSSYGYTF. The DNA of the CDR3 is TGTGCCAGCAGTGAACTCGGGTCCTCGTATGGCTACACCTTC. The chain recombines TRBV2 with TRBJ1-2; D is uncertain. V shed 2 bases and J shed 5 bases, with 12 bases lying between them. Germline CDR1 SNHLY, CDR2 FYNNEI. The CDR3 has 14 amino acids.

The rearrangement uses TRBV30 and TRBJ1-4; D gene unclear. V gave up 0 bases and J gave up 8 bases, with 13 bases separating them. The CDR3 contains 14 residues. Germline V gene sequence: CDR1 GTSNPN, CDR2 SVGIG (reference sequence). As DNA, the CDR3 is TGTGCCTGGAGTGTACTCGGGGAATGGGAAAAACTGTTTTTT. Its protein product is CAWSVLGEWEKLFF. Combining the CDR3 with reference TRBV30 and TRBJ1-4 gives the whole variable domain SQTIHQWPATLVQPVGSPLSLECTVEGTSNPNLYWYRQAAGRGLQLLFYSVGIGQISSEVPQNLSASRPQDRQFILSSKKLLLSDSGFYLCAWSVLGEWEKLFFGSGTQLSVL.

The V call is TRBV3-1, the J call TRBJ2-3; D is unresolved. V gave up 5 bases and J gave up 4 bases, with 22 bases separating them. The CDR3 sequence is 17 residues long. Germline values: CDR1 LGHDT, CDR2 YNNKEL (reference sequence). The CDR3 region has the DNA TGTGCCAGCAGCTCCCCCGGCCTACACTTCGAGGCAGATACGCAGTATTTT. The encoded protein is CASSSPGLHFEADTQYF.

The chain has TRBV9 and TRBJ2-1; 13 nucleotides match TRBD2. V lost 0 bases and J lost 8; bases outside the gene matches: 8. In germline, CDR1 is SGDLS, CDR2 YYNGEE. This CDR3 region has 17 residues. The CDR3 here is CASSVELAGGPRDEQFF. The CDR3, as DNA: TGTGCCAGCAGCGTAGAACTAGCGGGAGGGCCGAGGGATGAGCAGTTCTTC.

V is TRBV27 and J is TRBJ1-5; D is uncertain. This CDR3 is 13 amino acids long. Germline V gene lookup returns CDR1 MNHEY and CDR2 SMNVEV (reference sequence). V lost 10 bases, J lost 4 bases, and 14 bases lay in between. DNA of the CDR3: TGTGCCATCTCCAGGTCAATAAATCAGCCCCAGCATTTT. Amino acids: CAISRSINQPQHF.

This clonotype was recorded a few times. The chain uses TRBV7-9 and TRBJ2-7; D is possibly TRBD2 (5 bases). There are 13 residues in the CDR3. Germline V gene data show CDR1 as SEHNR and CDR2 as FQNEAQ (reference sequence). V was trimmed by 5 bases and J by 3 bases, leaving 11 bases between them. CDR3 residues: CASSQGGLYEQYF. CDR3 DNA: TGTGCCAGCAGCCAAGGAGGCCTCTACGAGCAGTACTTC.

The chain recombines TRBV12-3 or TRBV12-4 with TRBJ2-3; tentative D call: TRBD2 (5 bases). Trimming cost V 0 bases and J 9 bases, with 19 bases left between them. CDR3 length: 16 residues. In DNA, the CDR3 is TGTGCCAGCAGTTTAGCACTAGTTTTCAGGCCCGACACGCAGTATTTT. Translating it yields CASSLALVFRPDTQYF.

The table lists this clonotype with a count of one. This sequence joins TRBV6-1 and TRBJ2-1, with 7 positions matching TRBD1. Germline V gene data show CDR1 as MNHNS and CDR2 as SASEGT. The CDR3 covers 17 residues. V shed 4 bases and J 3 bases; nucleotides not matched to a gene: 12. CDR3 coding DNA: TGTGCCAGCAGTGTAGTTTGGGGGACAGCGGTCTACAATGAGCAGTTCTTC. It codes for CASSVVWGTAVYNEQFF.

V is TRBV11-2 and J is TRBJ2-3, with 10 nucleotides matching TRBD1. After removal of 10 bases from V and 3 bases from J, the junction contained 7 bases not matched to a gene. The length of the CDR3 is 14 residues. The V gene's germline CDR1 is SGHAT and CDR2 FQNNGV. The CDR3 protein is CATLGTGETDTQYF. The CDR3, as DNA: TGTGCCACCCTGGGGACAGGGGAGACAGATACGCAGTATTTT.

This rearrangement joins TRBV30 to TRBJ2-3; TRBD1 might be the D (7 bases). CDR3 length: 15 residues. Germline V gene sequence: CDR1 GTSNPN, CDR2 SVGIG (reference sequence). Trimming took off 0 bases at V and 3 bases at J, with 13 bases between the two ends. CDR3: CAWSVAGGGTDTQYF. CDR3 coding DNA: TGTGCCTGGAGTGTTGCAGGGGGAGGTACAGATACGCAGTATTTT.

V is TRBV20-1 and J is TRBJ1-1; TRBD1 is a possible D gene (6 bases). Germline CDR1 and CDR2: DFQATT and SNEGSKA (reference sequence). V was cut by 5 bases and J by 4 bases, with 14 bases left in between. The CDR3 spans 13 residues. CDR3 loop: CSAPPQGATEAFF. The CDR3 coding sequence is TGCAGTGCTCCCCCACAGGGAGCCACTGAAGCTTTCTTT.

In this sample, this clonotype turned up a few times. J is TRBJ1-1 and V is TRBV30, with D uncertain. The CDR3 covers 16 residues. Germline CDR1 is GTSNPN and CDR2 is SVGIG (reference sequence). V shed 0 bases and J shed 4 bases, with 18 bases lying between them. The CDR3 DNA sequence: TGTGCCTGGAGTGTCTCGAGAGGGAGGTCGCTCACTGAAGCTTTCTTT. Protein: CAWSVSRGRSLTEAFF.

This chain uses TRBV7-8 with TRBJ1-5, with D tentatively TRBD1 (5 bases). V lost 1 base and J 0 bases, leaving 13 bases between the germline ends. This CDR3 region has 17 residues. Germline V lookup: CDR1 SGHVS, CDR2 FQNEAQ. CDR3: CASSLGGDRPSNQPQHF. DNA of the CDR3: TGTGCCAGCAGCTTAGGGGGAGACAGACCTAGCAATCAGCCCCAGCATTTT.

The rearrangement links TRBV10-2 to TRBJ2-7; TRBD1 might be the D (6 bases). Between the trimmed V and J ends, which lost 3 bases and 6 bases, there was a span of 12 bases. The CDR3 spans 13 residues. Germline V gene data show CDR1 as WSHSY and CDR2 as SAAADI. The CDR3 bases are TGCGCCAGCAGTGAAGGACAGTGGGGCGAGCAGTACTTC. It encodes CASSEGQWGEQYF.

The chain joins TRBV4-1 to TRBJ2-7, with 12 positions matching TRBD2. This CDR3 comprises 16 residues. The germline gives CDR1 MGHRA, CDR2 YSYEKL. J was trimmed by 3 bases and V by 1 base; bases with no gene match: 4. In nucleotides, the CDR3 is TGCGCCAGCAGCCAAGTTTTGACTAGCGGGAGCTACGAGCAGTACTTC. It translates to CASSQVLTSGSYEQYF.